The entry below describes one TCR beta chain. Its antigen is unknown. The CDR3 covers 10 residues. V dropped 7 bases and J dropped 1 base, with 4 bases sitting between them. Germline V lookup: CDR1 DFQATT, CDR2 SNEGSKA (reference sequence). This entry is derived from a study of T-cell memory formation after mild COVID-19. Turning to the study itself: TCR clusters were mostly confined to one donor each. Notes on the study in general: In second-wave clones peaking day 37, SARS-CoV-2 specificity remained unconfirmed.

MiXCR was run by TCRdb on the 5' RACE reads, yielding one entry per CDR3 protein. Here the sample spans roughly 120,000 distinct CDR3 sequences, 20% to 25% being singletons. The source is a man between 18 and 29 years old who had mild COVID-19 (a few samples of this study predate the infection). Cell type and time point are not known. The chain carries TRBV20-1 and TRBJ1-1; D gene unclear. The sample comprised PBMCs or a T cell subset sorted from them (not recorded which). CDR3 protein: CSVPNTEAFF. In nucleotides, the CDR3 is TGCAGTGTTCCGAACACTGAAGCTTTCTTT.